These 9 T cell receptor beta chains share one sample of origin, sequenced in a study of blood T cell repertoires in COVID-19. Profiling relied on immunoSEQ multiplex PCR, and the TCRdb table lists in-frame clones only, not all of them. The data hold under 200,000 clones, with roughly 84% observed a single time. The sequenced sample was peripheral blood. The origin of the receptors is a man aged 18 to 30 with active or convalescent COVID-19.

The chain is built from TRBV2 and TRBJ1-4; 10 bases fit TRBD1. Germline V lookup: CDR1 SNHLY, CDR2 FYNNEI. The CDR3 has 15 residues. With 1 base clipped from V and 7 bases from J, the junction kept 3 bases outside the gene matches. Written as DNA, the CDR3 is TGTGCCAGCAGTGAAGGGGGGACAGGGGTTGAAAAACTGTTTTTT. Protein: CASSEGGTGVEKLFF.

The chain couples TRBV6-5 to TRBJ1-6; TRBD1 might be the D (5 bases). The CDR3 has 16 residues. V was pared by 4 bases and J by 8 bases, with 18 bases between. Germline V gene data show CDR1 as MNHEY and CDR2 as SVGAGI. Here the CDR3 reads CASSSGVRGRYSPLHF. The CDR3 nucleotides read TGTGCCAGCAGTTCCGGGGTCCGGGGGAGATATTCACCCCTCCACTTT.

CDR3 nucleotide sequence: TGCAGCGTGAACAGGGGGCTACACGAGCAGTACTTC. This gives the protein CSVNRGLHEQYF. The chain has TRBV29-1 and TRBJ2-7; 9 positions match TRBD1. The trim removed 6 bases at V and 5 bases at J, leaving 5 bases unmatched. Germline V gene data show CDR1 as SQVTM and CDR2 as ANQGSEA. The CDR3 spans 12 residues.

The V call is TRBV15, the J call TRBJ1-5; D gene uncertain. The CDR3 runs 14 residues. The ends were cut back, 5 bases at V and 2 bases at J, with 10 bases in the middle. Germline V lookup: CDR1 LNHNV, CDR2 YYDKDF (reference sequence). The CDR3 sequence is CATSLARGNQPQHF. CDR3 coding DNA: TGTGCCACCAGCTTGGCCCGGGGCAATCAGCCCCAGCATTTT.

This chain uses TRBV6-1 with TRBJ1-2; 8 positions match TRBD1. With V trimmed by 6 bases and J by 2 bases, 5 bases remained unmatched. The CDR3 totals 14 residues. Germline V gene sequence: CDR1 MNHNS, CDR2 SASEGT. DNA for the CDR3: TGTGCCAGCAGCGGACAGGGTAACAACTATGGCTACACCTTC. It specifies CASSGQGNNYGYTF.

V gene TRBV27 combines with J gene TRBJ2-1; no definite D call. Trimming shortened V by 5 bases and J by 9 bases, and 11 bases separated the two germline ends. The CDR3 is 12 residues long. Germline loops: CDR1 MNHEY, CDR2 SMNVEV (reference sequence). CDR3 amino acids: CASSRQFSEQFF. CDR3 coding DNA: TGTGCCAGCAGTCGCCAATTTAGTGAGCAGTTCTTC.

V gene TRBV7-7 combines with J gene TRBJ2-5; 7 bases are shared with TRBD1. Germline CDR1 is SSHAT and CDR2 is FNYEAQ (reference sequence). This CDR3 region has 15 residues. The J segment lost 2 bases and the V segment lost 3 bases, leaving 6 bases of the junction unmatched. The CDR3 is CASSFGAGGQETQYF. In DNA, the CDR3 is TGTGCCAGCAGCTTTGGGGCAGGGGGACAAGAGACCCAGTACTTC.

The rearrangement links TRBV5-1 to TRBJ2-7, with D uncertain. This CDR3 spans 15 amino acids. Germline V gene data show CDR1 as SGHRS and CDR2 as YFSETQ. V was clipped by 0 bases and J by 2 bases, with 12 bases between them. Here the CDR3 DNA reads TGCGCCAGCAGCTTGGAAATGGGCTCCCCCTACGAGCAGTACTTC. As protein: CASSLEMGSPYEQYF. Together with reference TRBV5-1 and TRBJ2-7, the CDR3 gives the full variable domain: KAGVTQTPRYLIKTRGQQVTLSCSPISGHRSVSWYQQTPGQGLQFLFEYFSETQRNKGNFPGRFSGRQFSNSRSEMNVSTLELGDSALYLCASSLEMGSPYEQYFGPGTRLTVT.

The V gene is TRBV11-3, the J gene TRBJ2-1; D may be TRBD1 (6 bases). V was clipped by 1 base and J by 0 bases, with 7 bases between them. This CDR3 has 15 residues. The V gene's germline CDR1 is SGHNT and CDR2 YENEEA. The CDR3 sequence is CASSLGGPSYNEQFF. DNA of the CDR3: TGTGCCAGCAGCTTAGGGGGGCCCTCCTACAATGAGCAGTTCTTC.